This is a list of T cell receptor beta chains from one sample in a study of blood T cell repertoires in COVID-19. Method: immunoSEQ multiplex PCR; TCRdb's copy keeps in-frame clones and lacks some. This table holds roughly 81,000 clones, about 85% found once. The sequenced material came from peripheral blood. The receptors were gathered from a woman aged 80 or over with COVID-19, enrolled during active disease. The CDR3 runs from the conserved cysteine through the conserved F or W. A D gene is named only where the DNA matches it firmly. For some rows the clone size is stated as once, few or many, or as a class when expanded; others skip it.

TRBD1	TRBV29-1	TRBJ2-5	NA	TGCAGCGTCCATGACAGGGGGCAGGTGAAGACCCAGTACTTC	CSVHDRGQVKTQYF
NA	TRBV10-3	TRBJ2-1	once	TGTGCCGCCCGCGCCCGGACTATTAGCTCCTACAATGAGCAGTTCTTC	CAARARTISSYNEQFF
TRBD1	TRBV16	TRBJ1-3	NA	TGTGCCAGCAGCCGGGGACAGGGGCAAGGAAACACCATATATTTT	CASSRGQGQGNTIYF
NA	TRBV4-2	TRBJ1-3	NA	TGTGCCAGCAGCCAAGCCCGGGGGGGGACCTACTCTGGAAACACCATATATTTT	CASSQARGGTYSGNTIYF
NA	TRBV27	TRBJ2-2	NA	TGTGCCAGCAGTGAGAACCCTCTTATGTACGGGGAGCTGTTTTTT	CASSENPLMYGELFF
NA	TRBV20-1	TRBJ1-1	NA	TGCAGTGCTAGTTGGACAGCGAACACTGAAGCTTTCTTT	CSASWTANTEAFF
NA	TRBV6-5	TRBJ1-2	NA	TGTGCCAGCAGTTACTCGTGGCGGTCGTTCTATGGCTACACCTTC	CASSYSWRSFYGYTF
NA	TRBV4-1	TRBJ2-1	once	TGCGCCAGCAGCCAGGCTGTAGCTTCCTACAATGAGCAGTTCTTC	CASSQAVASYNEQFF
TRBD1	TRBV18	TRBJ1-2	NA	TGTGCCAGCTCCCGGGACAGGGATTCTTATGGCTACACCTTC	CASSRDRDSYGYTF
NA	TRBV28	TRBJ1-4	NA	TGTGCCAGCATCCCCTTCGGGGGGATGGTTGAAAAACTGTTTTTT	CASIPFGGMVEKLFF
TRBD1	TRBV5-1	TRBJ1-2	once	TGCGCCAGCAGCCGAGGACAGGCTAACTATGGCTACACCTTC	CASSRGQANYGYTF
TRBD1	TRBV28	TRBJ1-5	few	TGTGCCAGCACCGCGGCCAGGGGGCTATATAGCAATCAGCCCCAGCATTTT	CASTAARGLYSNQPQHF
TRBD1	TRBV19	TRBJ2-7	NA	TGTGCCAGTAGCATCCGACAGGGGGATTGGGACGAGCAGTACTTC	CASSIRQGDWDEQYF
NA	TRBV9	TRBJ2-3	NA	TGTGCCAGCAGCGTAGCGGACACCAGAGATACGCAGTATTTT	CASSVADTRDTQYF
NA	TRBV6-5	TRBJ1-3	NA	TGTGCCAGCAGTTACTCGCGGGACTCTGGAAACACCATATATTTT	CASSYSRDSGNTIYF
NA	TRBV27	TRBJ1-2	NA	TGTGCCAGCAGTTACAGGGTAGGGGCCTATGGCTACACCTTC	CASSYRVGAYGYTF
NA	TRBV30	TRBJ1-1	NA	TGTGCCTGGAACCAACCAGGGAACACTGAAGCTTTCTTT	CAWNQPGNTEAFF
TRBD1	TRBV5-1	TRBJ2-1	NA	TGCGCCAGCAGCTTCGGACAGGAGTACAATGAGCAGTTCTTC	CASSFGQEYNEQFF
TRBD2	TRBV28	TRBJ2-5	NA	TGTGCCAGCAGCCAGGCGGGGGGAGGGAGAGAGACCCAGTACTTC	CASSQAGGGRETQYF
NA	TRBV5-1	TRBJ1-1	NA	TGCGCCAGCAGCGCGAACAGGTTTGATGGGGCTGAAGCTTTCTTT	CASSANRFDGAEAFF
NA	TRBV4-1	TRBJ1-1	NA	TGCGCCAGCAGCCAAGAAAGCGGCCTCTCTGAAGCTTTCTTT	CASSQESGLSEAFF
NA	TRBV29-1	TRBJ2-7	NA	TGCAGCGTTACTGGAACAGGGGAGCAGTACTTC	CSVTGTGEQYF
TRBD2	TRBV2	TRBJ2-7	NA	TGTGCCAGCAGTCTGGGGAGGGCCGACTCCTACGAGCAGTACTTC	CASSLGRADSYEQYF
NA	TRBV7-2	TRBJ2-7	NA	TGTGCCAGCAGCTTAGAGGGGACTCTTTCCTACGAGCAGTACTTC	CASSLEGTLSYEQYF
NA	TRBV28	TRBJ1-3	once	TGTGCCAGCAGTTTGTCGACTTTGGGGGGACTAGCCTCGGGAAACACCATATATTTT	CASSLSTLGGLASGNTIYF
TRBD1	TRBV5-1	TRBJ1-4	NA	TGCGCCAGCAGCGGGACCGGGACAGTTGCAACTAATGAAAAACTGTTTTTT	CASSGTGTVATNEKLFF
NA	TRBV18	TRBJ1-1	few	TGTGCCAGCTCACCTCGGGAACGAATGAACACTGAAGCTTTCTTT	CASSPRERMNTEAFF
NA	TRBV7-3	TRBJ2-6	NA	TGTGCCAGCAGCGCCGGTGGGGCCAACGTCCTGACTTTC	CASSAGGANVLTF
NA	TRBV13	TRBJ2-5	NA	TGTGCCAGCAGTAGCTGGGAGACCCAGTACTTC	CASSSWETQYF
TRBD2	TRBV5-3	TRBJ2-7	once	TGTGCCAGAAGCAGTTTCGCGGGGGAAAGCTCCTACGAGCAGTACTTC	CARSSFAGESSYEQYF
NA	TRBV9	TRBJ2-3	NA	TGTGCCAGCAGCGTAGCGGGTGTTGTAGATACGCAGTATTTT	CASSVAGVVDTQYF
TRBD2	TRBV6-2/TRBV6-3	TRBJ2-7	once	TGTGCCAGCAGTTACCCGCCGGGGACTAGTGGGGGCGGCGAGCAGTACTTC	CASSYPPGTSGGGEQYF
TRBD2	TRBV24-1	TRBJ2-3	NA	TGTGCCACCAGTGCACGCGGGGGGGGCACAGATACGCAGTATTTT	CATSARGGGTDTQYF
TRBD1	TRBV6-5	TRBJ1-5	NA	TGTGCCAGCAGTTACGCCCCCCCGGGACAGGGAAGGCCCCAGCATTTT	CASSYAPPGQGRPQHF
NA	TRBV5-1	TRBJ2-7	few	TGCGCCAGCAGCTTGGGGTCCAACGTCTACTACGAGCAGTACTTC	CASSLGSNVYYEQYF
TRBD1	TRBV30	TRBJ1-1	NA	TGTGCCTGGAGAGGGACAGGGGGCACTGAAGCTTTCTTT	CAWRGTGGTEAFF
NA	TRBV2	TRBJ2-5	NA	TGTGCCAGTGGGAGGTCCCAAGAGACCCAGTACTTC	CASGRSQETQYF
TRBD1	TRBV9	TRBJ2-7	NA	TGTGCCAGCAGCCCACGACTTCCGGGACAGGGGATCGACGAGCAGTACTTC	CASSPRLPGQGIDEQYF
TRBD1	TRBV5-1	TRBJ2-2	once	TGCGCCAGCAGCCCCGGGACAGGTGGGGGCACCGGGGAGCTGTTTTTT	CASSPGTGGGTGELFF
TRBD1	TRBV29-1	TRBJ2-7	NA	TGCAGCGTCGAAAGGACAGGGTCGGGGGAGCAGTACTTC	CSVERTGSGEQYF
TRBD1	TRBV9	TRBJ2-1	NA	TGTGCCAGCAGCGTAGAAGGACAGGGCCCCTACAATGAGCAGTTCTTC	CASSVEGQGPYNEQFF
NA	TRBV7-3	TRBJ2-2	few	TGTGCCAGCAGCCCCACACAGGGATGGACCGGGGAGCTGTTTTTT	CASSPTQGWTGELFF
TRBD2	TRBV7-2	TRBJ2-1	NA	TGTGCCAGCAGCAGACCGGGACTAGATGAGCAGTTCTTC	CASSRPGLDEQFF
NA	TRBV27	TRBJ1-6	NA	TGTGCCAGCCGGGGGGGTGGTTACGGGGGCGCAGAGAATTCACCCCTCCACTTT	CASRGGGYGGAENSPLHF
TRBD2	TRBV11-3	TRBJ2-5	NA	TGTGCCAGCAGTCACGGACTGGCTAGCGGGGGATCGGCGGAGACCCAGTACTTC	CASSHGLASGGSAETQYF
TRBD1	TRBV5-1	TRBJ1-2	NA	TGCGCCAGCAGCTCGGCCCCAGGGGGGACGACGGGCTACACCTTC	CASSSAPGGTTGYTF
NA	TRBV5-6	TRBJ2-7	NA	TGTGCCAGCAGCTTTGGGCGATCCTACGAGCAGTACTTC	CASSFGRSYEQYF
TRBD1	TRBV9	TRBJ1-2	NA	TGTGCCAGCAGCGTAGCGGGTGGGAACAGGGGGCCCGACTCTAACTATGGCTACACCTTC	CASSVAGGNRGPDSNYGYTF
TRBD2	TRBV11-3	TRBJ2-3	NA	TGTGCCAGCAGTTTTAGCGGGAGGGAGGATACGCAGTATTTT	CASSFSGREDTQYF
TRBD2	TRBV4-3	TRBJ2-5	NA	TGCGCCAGCAGCCGACTAGCAGGCGAGACCCAGTACTTC	CASSRLAGETQYF
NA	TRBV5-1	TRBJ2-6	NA	TGCGCCAGCAGCTTGCCTCTTAACTCTGGGGCCAACGTCCTGACTTTC	CASSLPLNSGANVLTF
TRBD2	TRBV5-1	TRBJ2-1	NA	TGCGCCAGCAGCTTCACTAGCGGGAGGCCACCATACAATGAGCAGTTCTTC	CASSFTSGRPPYNEQFF
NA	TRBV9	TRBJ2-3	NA	TGTGCCAGCAGCGTAGCGGGGGCAGGGGGAGATACGCAGTATTTT	CASSVAGAGGDTQYF
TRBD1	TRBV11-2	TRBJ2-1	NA	TGTGCCAGCAGCTTAAGAGCGGACAGGGTTTTAGCTGAGCAGTTCTTC	CASSLRADRVLAEQFF
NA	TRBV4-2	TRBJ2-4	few	TGTGCCAGCAGCCCCGACTCCGGGAGTTTGAACATTCAGTACTTC	CASSPDSGSLNIQYF
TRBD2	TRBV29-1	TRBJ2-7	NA	TGCAGCGCTGCGCGCGGGACTACCTCCTACGAGCAGTACTTC	CSAARGTTSYEQYF
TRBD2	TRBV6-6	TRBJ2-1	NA	TGTGCCAGTCATACATTGGGGTCCGGGGGGGAAAATGAGCAGTTCTTC	CASHTLGSGGENEQFF